This TCR beta chain was retrieved from a study of long-term antiretroviral therapy in people with HIV. Study conclusions and caveats: HIV repertoires spanned narrower CDR3 length ranges than controls. Drawn between the mid-2000s and the late 2010s, the blood was possibly obtained under older ART regimens. Nothing was known about ART adherence, viral resistance or changes in therapy.

The assay, immunoSEQ v3.0, was run at survey level. Profiling relied on immunoSEQ multiplex PCR, and the TCRdb table lists in-frame clones only, not all of them. The table lists about 33,000 clones, roughly 80% of them singletons. Note on this clone: What it recognizes is unknown.

Germline V lookup: CDR1 LGHNT, CDR2 FRNRAP. V was shortened by 3 bases and J by 4 bases, with 15 bases between the two germline ends. This CDR3 has 15 amino acids. The rearrangement links TRBV12-5 to TRBJ1-1, with D possibly matching TRBD1 (5 bases). The sample consisted of unsorted PBMCs, taken 2 years after starting antiretroviral therapy. The clonotype was recovered from a woman between 45 and 65 years old with HIV. The CDR3 here is CASGFVPDTLTEAFF. CDR3 coding DNA: TGTGCTAGTGGTTTCGTTCCGGACACCCTCACTGAAGCTTTCTTT.